This TCR beta chain was captured in a study of graft-versus-host responses after intestinal transplantation. The CDR3 sequence is 13 residues long. Per the germline V gene, CDR1 is MNHNY and CDR2 is SVGAGI (reference sequence). Deletions cut 4 bases from V and 3 bases from J, with 7 bases between. Processing was applied to graft tissue in order to liberate intraepithelial and lamina propria lymphocytes. Produced via immunoSEQ multiplex PCR; TCRdb's table is partial and in-frame only. The profile shows 20,000 to 25,000 clones, roughly four fifths of them singletons. The chain recombines TRBV6-6 with TRBJ1-5; D gene ambiguous. The sample consisted of ileum tissue, taken 12 days after intestinal transplant. This clonotype was obtained from a human patient who received an intestinal transplant, so some T cells may come from the graft donor. In nucleotides, the CDR3 is TGTGCCAGCAGTTGGGAGGACAATCAGCCCCAGCATTTT. It yields the protein CASSWEDNQPQHF.